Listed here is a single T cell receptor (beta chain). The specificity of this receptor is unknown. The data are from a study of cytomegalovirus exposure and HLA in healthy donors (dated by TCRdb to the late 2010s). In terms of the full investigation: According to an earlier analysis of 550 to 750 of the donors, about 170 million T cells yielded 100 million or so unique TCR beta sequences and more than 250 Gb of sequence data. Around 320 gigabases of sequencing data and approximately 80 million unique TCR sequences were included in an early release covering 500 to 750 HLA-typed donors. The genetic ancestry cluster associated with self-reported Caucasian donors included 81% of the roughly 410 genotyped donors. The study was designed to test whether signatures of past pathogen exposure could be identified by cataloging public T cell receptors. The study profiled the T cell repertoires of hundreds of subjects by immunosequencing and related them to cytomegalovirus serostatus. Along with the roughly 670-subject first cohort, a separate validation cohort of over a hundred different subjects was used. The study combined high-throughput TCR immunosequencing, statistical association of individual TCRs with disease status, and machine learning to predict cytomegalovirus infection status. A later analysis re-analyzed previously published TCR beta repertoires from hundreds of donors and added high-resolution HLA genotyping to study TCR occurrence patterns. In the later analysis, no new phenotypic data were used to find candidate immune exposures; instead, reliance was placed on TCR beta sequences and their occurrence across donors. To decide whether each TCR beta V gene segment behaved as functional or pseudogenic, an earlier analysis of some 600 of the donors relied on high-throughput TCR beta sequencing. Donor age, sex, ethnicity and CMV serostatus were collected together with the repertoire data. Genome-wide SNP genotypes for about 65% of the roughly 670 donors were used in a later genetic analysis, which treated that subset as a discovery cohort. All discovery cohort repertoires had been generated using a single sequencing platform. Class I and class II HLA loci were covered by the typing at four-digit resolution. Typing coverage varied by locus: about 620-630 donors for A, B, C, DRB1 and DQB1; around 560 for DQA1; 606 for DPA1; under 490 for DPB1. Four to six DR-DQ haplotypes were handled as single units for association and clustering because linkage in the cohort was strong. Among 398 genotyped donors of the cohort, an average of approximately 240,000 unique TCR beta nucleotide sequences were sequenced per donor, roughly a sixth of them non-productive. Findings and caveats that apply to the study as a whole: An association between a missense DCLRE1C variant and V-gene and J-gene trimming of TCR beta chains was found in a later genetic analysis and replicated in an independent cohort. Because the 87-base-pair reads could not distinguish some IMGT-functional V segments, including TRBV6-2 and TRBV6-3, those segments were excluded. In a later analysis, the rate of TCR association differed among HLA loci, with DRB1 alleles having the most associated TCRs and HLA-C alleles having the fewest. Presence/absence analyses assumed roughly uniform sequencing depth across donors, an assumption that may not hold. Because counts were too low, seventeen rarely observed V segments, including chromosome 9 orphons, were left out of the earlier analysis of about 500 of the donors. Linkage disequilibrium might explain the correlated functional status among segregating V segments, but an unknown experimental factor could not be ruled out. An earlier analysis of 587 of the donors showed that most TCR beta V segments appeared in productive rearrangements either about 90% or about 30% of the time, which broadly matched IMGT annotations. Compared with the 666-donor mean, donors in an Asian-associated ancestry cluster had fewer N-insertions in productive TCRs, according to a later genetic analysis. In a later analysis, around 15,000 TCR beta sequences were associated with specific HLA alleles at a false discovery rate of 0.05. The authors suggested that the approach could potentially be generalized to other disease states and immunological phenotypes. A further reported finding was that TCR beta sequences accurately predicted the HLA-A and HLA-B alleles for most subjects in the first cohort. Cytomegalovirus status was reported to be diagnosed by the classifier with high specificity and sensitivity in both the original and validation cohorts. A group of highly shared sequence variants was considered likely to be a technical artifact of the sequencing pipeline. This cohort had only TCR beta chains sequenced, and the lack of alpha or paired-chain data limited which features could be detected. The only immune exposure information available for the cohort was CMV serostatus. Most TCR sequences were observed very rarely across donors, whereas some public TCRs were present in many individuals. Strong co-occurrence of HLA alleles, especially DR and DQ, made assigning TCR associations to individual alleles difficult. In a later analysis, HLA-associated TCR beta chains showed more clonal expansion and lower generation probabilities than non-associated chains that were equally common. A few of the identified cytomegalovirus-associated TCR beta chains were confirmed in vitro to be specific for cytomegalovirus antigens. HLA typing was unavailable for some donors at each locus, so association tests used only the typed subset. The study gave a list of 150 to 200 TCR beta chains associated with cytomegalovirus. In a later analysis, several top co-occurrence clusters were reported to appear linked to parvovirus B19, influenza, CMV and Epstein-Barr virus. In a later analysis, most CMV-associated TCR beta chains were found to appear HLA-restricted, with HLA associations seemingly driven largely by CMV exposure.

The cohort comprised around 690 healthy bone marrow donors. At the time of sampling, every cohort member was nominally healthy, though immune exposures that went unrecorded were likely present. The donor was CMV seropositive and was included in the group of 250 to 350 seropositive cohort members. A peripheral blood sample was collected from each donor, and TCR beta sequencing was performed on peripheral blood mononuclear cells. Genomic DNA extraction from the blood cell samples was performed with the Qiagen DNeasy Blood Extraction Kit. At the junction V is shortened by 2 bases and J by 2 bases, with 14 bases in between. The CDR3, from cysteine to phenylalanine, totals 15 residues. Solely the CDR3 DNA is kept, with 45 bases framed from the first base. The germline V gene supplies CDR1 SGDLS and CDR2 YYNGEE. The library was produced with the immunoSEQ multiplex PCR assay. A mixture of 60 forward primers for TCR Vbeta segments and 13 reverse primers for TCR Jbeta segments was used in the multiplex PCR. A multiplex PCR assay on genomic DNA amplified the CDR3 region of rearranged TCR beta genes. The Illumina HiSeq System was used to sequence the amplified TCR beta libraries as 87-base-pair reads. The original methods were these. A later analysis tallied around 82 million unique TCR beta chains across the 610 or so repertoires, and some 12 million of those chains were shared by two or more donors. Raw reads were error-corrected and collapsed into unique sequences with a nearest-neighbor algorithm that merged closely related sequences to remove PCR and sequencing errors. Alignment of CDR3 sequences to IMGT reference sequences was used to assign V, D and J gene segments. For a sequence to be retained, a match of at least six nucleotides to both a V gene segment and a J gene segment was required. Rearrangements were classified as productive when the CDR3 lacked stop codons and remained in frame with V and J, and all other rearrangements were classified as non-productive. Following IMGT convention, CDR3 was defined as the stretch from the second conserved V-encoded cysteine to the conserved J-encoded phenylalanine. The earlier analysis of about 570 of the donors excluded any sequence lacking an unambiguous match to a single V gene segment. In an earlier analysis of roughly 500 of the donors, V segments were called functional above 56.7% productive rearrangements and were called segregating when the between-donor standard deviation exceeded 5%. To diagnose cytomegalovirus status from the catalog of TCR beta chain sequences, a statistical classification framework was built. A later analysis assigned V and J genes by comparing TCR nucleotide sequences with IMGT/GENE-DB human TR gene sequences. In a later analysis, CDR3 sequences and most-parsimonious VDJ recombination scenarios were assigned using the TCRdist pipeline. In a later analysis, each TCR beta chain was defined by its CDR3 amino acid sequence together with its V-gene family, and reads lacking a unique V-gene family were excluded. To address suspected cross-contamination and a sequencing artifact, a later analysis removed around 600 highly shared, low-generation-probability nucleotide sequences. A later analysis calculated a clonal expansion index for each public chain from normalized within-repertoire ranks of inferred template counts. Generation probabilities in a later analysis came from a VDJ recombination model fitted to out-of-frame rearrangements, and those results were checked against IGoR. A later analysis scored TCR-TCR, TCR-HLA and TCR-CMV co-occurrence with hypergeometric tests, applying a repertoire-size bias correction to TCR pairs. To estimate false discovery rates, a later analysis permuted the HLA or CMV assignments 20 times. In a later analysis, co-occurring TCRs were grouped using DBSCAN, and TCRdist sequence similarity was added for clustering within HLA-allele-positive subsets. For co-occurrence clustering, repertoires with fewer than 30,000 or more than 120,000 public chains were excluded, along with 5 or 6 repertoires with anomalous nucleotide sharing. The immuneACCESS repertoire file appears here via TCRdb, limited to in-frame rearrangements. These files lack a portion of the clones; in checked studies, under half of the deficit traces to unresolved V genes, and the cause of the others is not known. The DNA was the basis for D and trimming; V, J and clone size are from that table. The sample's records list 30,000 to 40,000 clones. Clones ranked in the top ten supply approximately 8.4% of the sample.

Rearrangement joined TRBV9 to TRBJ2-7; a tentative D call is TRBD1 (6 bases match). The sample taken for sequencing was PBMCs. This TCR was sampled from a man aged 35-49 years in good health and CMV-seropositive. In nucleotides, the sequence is TGTGCCAGCAGCGTGGACCTCGACAGGACCTACGAGCAGTACTTC. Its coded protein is CASSVDLDRTYEQYF.